This T cell receptor (beta chain) is from a study of T cell repertoires in aging, cancer and after chemotherapy. The CDR3 has 13 residues. The germline V gene has CDR1 DFQATT and CDR2 SNEGSKA (reference sequence). With 0 bases removed from V and 3 bases from J, the gap between germline ends came to 9 bases. The template was genomic DNA from peripheral blood, not RNA. Multiplex touch-down PCR with TRB-A/B primers amplified rearranged V-D-J TRB sequences. TCRdb analysed the multiplex PCR reads with MiXCR anew, one entry per CDR3 protein. The sample includes roughly 9,100 distinct CDR3 sequences, approximately 30% of them seen just once.

Input material: blood. The TCR was taken from a human donor in good health. V and J are TRBV20-1 and TRBJ2-7; possibly TRBD1 for D (7 bases). CDR3 coding DNA: TGCAGTGCTAGAGACAGGGGGGACTACGAGCAGTACTTC. This encodes CSARDRGDYEQYF.